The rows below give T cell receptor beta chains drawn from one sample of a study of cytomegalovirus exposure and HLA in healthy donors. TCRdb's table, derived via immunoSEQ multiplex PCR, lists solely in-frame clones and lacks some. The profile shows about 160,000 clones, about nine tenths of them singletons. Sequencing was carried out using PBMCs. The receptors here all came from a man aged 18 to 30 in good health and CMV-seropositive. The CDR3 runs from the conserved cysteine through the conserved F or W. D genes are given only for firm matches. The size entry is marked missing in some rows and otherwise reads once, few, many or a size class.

CASSPEQGDTDTQYF	TGTGCCAGCAGTCCCGAACAGGGGGACACAGATACGCAGTATTTT	TRBV27	TRBJ2-3	-	TRBD1
CASSLARDSYEQYF	TGTGCCAGCAGCTTAGCGAGGGACTCCTACGAGCAGTACTTC	TRBV7-9	TRBJ2-7	-	-
CASSGLTGERTPYEQYF	TGTGCCAGCAGTGGGCTTACGGGGGAGCGGACGCCTTACGAGCAGTACTTC	TRBV6-1	TRBJ2-7	-	-
CASRADYSGNTIYF	TGTGCCAGCAGAGCCGATTACTCTGGAAACACCATATATTTT	TRBV2	TRBJ1-3	-	-
CASSQPGQGAKYEQYF	TGCGCCAGCAGCCAACCGGGACAGGGGGCTAAGTACGAGCAGTACTTC	TRBV4-1	TRBJ2-7	-	TRBD1
CASRDGGTYEQYF	TGTGCCAGCAGGGATGGCGGAACCTACGAGCAGTACTTC	TRBV13	TRBJ2-7	-	-
CASSPGEGGQTYNEQFF	TGCGCCAGCAGCCCGGGTGAGGGGGGACAGACCTACAATGAGCAGTTCTTC	TRBV5-1	TRBJ2-1	-	-
CASSLGGTNEKLFF	TGTGCCAGCAGCTTGGGGGGGACTAATGAAAAACTGTTTTTT	TRBV7-9	TRBJ1-4	-	-
CASSELQREADTQYF	TGTGCCAGCAGTGAACTTCAGCGGGAGGCAGATACGCAGTATTTT	TRBV6-1	TRBJ2-3	once	TRBD2
CASSTAGTLYGYTF	TGTGCCAGTAGTACAGCCGGGACACTCTATGGCTACACCTTC	TRBV19	TRBJ1-2	-	-
CASSLGQNSNQPQHF	TGTGCCAGCAGCTTGGGACAGAATAGCAATCAGCCCCAGCATTTT	TRBV7-9	TRBJ1-5	-	TRBD1
CASLGINTGELFF	TGTGCCAGCTTGGGCATAAACACCGGGGAGCTGTTTTTT	TRBV28	TRBJ2-2	-	-
CSVVRDRELYEQYF	TGCAGCGTGGTCCGGGACAGGGAATTATACGAGCAGTACTTC	TRBV29-1	TRBJ2-7	-	TRBD1
CASSVWGDQPQHF	TGTGCCAGCAGCGTATGGGGGGATCAGCCCCAGCATTTT	TRBV9	TRBJ1-5	-	-
CASSLTSRTYNEQFF	TGTGCCAGCAGTTTAACTAGCCGAACCTACAATGAGCAGTTCTTC	TRBV28	TRBJ2-1	-	-
CATSRVGRGSYNEQFF	TGTGCCACCAGCAGAGTTGGCAGAGGTTCCTACAATGAGCAGTTCTTC	TRBV15	TRBJ2-1	-	-
CSVDRGGGYNEQFF	TGCAGCGTTGATAGAGGGGGGGGCTACAATGAGCAGTTCTTC	TRBV29-1	TRBJ2-1	once	-
CASSVGLTTTGELFF	TGTGCCAGCAGCGTAGGCCTGACTACGACCGGGGAGCTGTTTTTT	TRBV9	TRBJ2-2	-	-